This T cell receptor (beta chain) comes out of a study of blood T cell repertoires in COVID-19. About the study: Specimens from acute and convalescent COVID-19 originated in the United States, Italy and Spain. T cells, B-cell-depleted T cells, or PBMCs supplied cDNA or gDNA.

Trimming cost V 1 base and J 3 bases; bases outside gene matches: 2. Germline CDR1 LNHDA, CDR2 SQIVND (reference sequence). The CDR3 has 15 amino acids. Original handling: For nucleated cells, counts were estimated from reference gene primer amplification. Generated by immunoSEQ multiplex PCR, the TCRdb table keeps only in-frame clones and is missing some. The V and J calls and the clone size are those of that table, but D and trimming were determined from the DNA. The sample holds approximately 220,000 clones; more than 65% are singletons and the top ten take approximately 3%. This clone was observed at least ten times.

The receptor was isolated from a woman aged 25 to 45 who had recovered from COVID-19. Sequencing was carried out using peripheral blood. This sequence joins TRBV19 and TRBJ1-5; 8 positions match TRBD1. CDR3 coding DNA: TGTGCCAGTAGTATAGGGGACAGGCCCAATCAGCCCCAGCATTTT. Its protein product is CASSIGDRPNQPQHF.